Described below is a single T cell receptor beta chain sequence and its context. Methods used by the authors: Counts of nucleated cells, estimated from reference gene primer amplification, were obtained. Generated by immunoSEQ multiplex PCR, the TCRdb table keeps only in-frame clones and is missing some. V, J and clone size were drawn from that table, and D and trimming were deduced from the DNA. The sample lists fewer than 500,000 clones, roughly 86% occurring once. This record belongs to a study of blood T cell repertoires in COVID-19. V gave up 1 base and J gave up 6 bases; unmatched junction bases: 1. The CDR3 contains 13 residues. Germline CDR1 PRHDT, CDR2 FYEKMQ (reference sequence).

The rearrangement joins TRBV13 to TRBJ2-3; 7 bases agree with TRBD2. The sequence came from a human donor with acute or convalescent COVID-19. The donor label of this sample is uncertain. Sequencing used peripheral blood. CDR3 sequence (DNA): TGTGCCAGCAGCTTAGACGGGAGGGATACGCAGTATTTT. Amino acids: CASSLDGRDTQYF. Filled out from reference TRBV13 and TRBJ2-3, the complete variable domain reads AAGVIQSPRHLIKEKRETATLKCYPIPRHDTVYWYQQGPGQDPQFLISFYEKMQSDKGSIPDRFSAQQFSDYHSELNMSSLELGDSALYFCASSLDGRDTQYFGPGTRLTVL.